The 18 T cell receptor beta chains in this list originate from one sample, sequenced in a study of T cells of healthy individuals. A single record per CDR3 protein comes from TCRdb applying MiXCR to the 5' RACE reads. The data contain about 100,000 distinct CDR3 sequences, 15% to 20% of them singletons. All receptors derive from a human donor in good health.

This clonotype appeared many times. The CDR3 sequence is CASSEGQEGTEAFF. CDR3 DNA sequence: TGTGCCAGCAGTGAAGGGCAGGAGGGCACTGAAGCTTTCTTT. The rearrangement joins TRBV6-1 to TRBJ1-1; no reliable D call. Germline CDR1 and CDR2: MNHNS and SASEGT. Trimming shortened V by 1 base and J by 4 bases, and 10 bases separated the two germline ends. This CDR3 comprises 14 residues.

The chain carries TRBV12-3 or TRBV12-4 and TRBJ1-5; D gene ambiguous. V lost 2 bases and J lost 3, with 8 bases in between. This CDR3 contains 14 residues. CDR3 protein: CASSLSQPNQPQHF. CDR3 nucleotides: TGTGCCAGCAGTTTATCACAGCCCAATCAGCCCCAGCATTTT.

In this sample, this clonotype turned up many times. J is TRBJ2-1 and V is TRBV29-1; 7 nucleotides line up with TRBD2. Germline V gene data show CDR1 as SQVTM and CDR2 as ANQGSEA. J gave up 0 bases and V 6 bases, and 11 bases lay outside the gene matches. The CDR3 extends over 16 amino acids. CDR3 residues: CSVLIYSGDSYNEQFF. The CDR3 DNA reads TGCAGCGTCCTCATCTACAGCGGGGACTCCTACAATGAGCAGTTCTTC.

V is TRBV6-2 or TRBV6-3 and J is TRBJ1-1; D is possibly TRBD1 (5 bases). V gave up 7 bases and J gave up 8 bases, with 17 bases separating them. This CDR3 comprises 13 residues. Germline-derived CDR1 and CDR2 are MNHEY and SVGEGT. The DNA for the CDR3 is TGTGCCAGCAAATATGGGGGGACGCTGGAAGCTTTCTTT. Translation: CASKYGGTLEAFF.

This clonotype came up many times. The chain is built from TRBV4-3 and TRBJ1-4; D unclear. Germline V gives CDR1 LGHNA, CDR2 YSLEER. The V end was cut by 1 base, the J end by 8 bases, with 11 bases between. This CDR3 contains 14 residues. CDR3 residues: CASSQVRVGEKLFF. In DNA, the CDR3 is TGCGCCAGCAGCCAAGTAAGGGTCGGCGAAAAACTGTTTTTT.

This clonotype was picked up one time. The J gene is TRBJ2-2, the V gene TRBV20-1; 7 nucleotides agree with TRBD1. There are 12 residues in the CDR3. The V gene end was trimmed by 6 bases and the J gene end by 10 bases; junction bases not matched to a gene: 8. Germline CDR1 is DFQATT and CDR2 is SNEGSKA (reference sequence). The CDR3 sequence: CSASTGTAELFF. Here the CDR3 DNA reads TGCAGTGCAAGTACCGGGACAGCGGAGCTGTTTTTT.

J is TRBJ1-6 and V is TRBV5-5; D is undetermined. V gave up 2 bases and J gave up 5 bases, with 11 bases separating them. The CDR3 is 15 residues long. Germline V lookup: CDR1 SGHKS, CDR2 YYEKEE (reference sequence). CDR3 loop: CASSLGDTDNSPLHF. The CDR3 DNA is TGTGCCAGCAGCTTAGGTGACACAGATAATTCACCCCTCCACTTT.

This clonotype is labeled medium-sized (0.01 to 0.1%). CDR3 sequence (DNA): TGTGCCAGCAGCAGGGACAGCCGCACAGATACGCAGTATTTT. Its protein product is CASSRDSRTDTQYF. This sequence joins TRBV28 and TRBJ2-3; 7 positions agree with TRBD1. J gave up 1 base and V 6 bases, and 4 bases lay outside the gene matches. This CDR3 is built from 14 residues. Germline CDR1 MDHEN, CDR2 SYDVKM.

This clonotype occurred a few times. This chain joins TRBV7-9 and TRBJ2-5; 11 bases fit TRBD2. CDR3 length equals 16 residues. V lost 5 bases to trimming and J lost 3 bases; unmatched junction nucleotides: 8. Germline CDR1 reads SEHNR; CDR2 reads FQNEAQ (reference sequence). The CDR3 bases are TGTGCCAGCAGCCGAACGGCGGGACTAGCGGAAGAGACCCAGTACTTC. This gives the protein CASSRTAGLAEETQYF.

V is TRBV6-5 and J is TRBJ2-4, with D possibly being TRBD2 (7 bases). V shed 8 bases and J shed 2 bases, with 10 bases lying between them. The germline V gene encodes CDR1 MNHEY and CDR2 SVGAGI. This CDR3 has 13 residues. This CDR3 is CASLGGPKNIQYF. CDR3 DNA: TGTGCCAGCCTCGGGGGGCCCAAAAACATTCAGTACTTC.

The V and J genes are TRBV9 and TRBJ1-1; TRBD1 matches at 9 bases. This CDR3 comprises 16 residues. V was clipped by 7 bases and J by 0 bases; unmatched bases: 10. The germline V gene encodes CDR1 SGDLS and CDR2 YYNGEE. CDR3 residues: CASSPGTGRMNTEAFF. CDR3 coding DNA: TGTGCCAGCTCCCCCGGGACAGGGAGGATGAACACTGAAGCTTTCTTT.

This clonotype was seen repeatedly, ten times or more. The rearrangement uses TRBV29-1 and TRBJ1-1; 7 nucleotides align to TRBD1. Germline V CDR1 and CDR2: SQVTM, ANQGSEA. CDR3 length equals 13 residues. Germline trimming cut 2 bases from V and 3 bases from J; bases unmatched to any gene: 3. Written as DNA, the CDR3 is TGCAGCGTTGAACAGGGGGTCGACACTGAAGCTTTCTTT. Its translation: CSVEQGVDTEAFF.

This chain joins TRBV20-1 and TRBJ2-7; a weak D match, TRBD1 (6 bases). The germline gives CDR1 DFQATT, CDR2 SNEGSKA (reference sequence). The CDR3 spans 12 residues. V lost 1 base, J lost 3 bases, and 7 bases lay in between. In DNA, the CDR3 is TGCAGTGCTAGAGCGGACAGCTACGAGCAGTACTTC. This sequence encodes CSARADSYEQYF.

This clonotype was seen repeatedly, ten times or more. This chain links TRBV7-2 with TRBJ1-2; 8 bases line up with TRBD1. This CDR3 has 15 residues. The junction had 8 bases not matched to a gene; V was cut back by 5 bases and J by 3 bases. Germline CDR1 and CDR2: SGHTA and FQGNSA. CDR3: CASSPTTGVDYGYTF. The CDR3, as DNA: TGTGCCAGCAGCCCAACGACAGGGGTAGACTATGGCTACACCTTC.

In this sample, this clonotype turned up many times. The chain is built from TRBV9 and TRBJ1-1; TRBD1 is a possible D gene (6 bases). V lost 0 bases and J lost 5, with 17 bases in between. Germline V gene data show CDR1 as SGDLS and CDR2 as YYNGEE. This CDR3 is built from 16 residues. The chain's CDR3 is CASSVEAGGARTEAFF. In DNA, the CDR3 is TGTGCCAGCAGCGTAGAGGCGGGGGGCGCGAGGACTGAAGCTTTCTTT. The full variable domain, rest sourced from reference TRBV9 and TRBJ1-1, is DSGVTQTPKHLITATGQRVTLRCSPRSGDLSVYWYQQSLDQGLQFLIQYYNGEERAKGNILERFSAQQFPDLHSELNLSSLELGDSALYFCASSVEAGGARTEAFFGQGTRLTVV.

The CDR3 bases are TGTGCCAGCCAAGGCGTTACTAACTATGGCTACACCTTC. It specifies CASQGVTNYGYTF. The rearrangement links TRBV2 to TRBJ1-2; D is unclear. The CDR3 is made up of 13 amino acids. In germline, CDR1 is SNHLY, CDR2 FYNNEI. The V end was cut by 8 bases, the J end by 0 bases, with 10 bases between. Combining the CDR3 with reference TRBV2 and TRBJ1-2 gives the whole variable domain EPEVTQTPSHQVTQMGQEVILRCVPISNHLYFYWYRQILGQKVEFLVSFYNNEISEKSEIFDDQFSVERPDGSNFTLKIRSTKLEDSAMYFCASQGVTNYGYTFGSGTRLTVV.

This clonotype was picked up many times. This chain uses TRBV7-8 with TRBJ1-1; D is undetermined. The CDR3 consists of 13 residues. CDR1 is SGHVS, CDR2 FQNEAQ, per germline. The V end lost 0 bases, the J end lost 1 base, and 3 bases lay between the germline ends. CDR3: CASSLAGNTEAFF. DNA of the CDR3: TGTGCCAGCAGCTTAGCGGGGAACACTGAAGCTTTCTTT.

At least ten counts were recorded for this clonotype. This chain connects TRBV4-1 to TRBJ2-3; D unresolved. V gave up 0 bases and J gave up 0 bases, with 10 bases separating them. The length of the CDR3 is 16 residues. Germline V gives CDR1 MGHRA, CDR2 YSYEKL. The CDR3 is CASSQETGLSTDTQYF. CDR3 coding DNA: TGCGCCAGCAGCCAAGAAACCGGGCTCAGCACAGATACGCAGTATTTT.